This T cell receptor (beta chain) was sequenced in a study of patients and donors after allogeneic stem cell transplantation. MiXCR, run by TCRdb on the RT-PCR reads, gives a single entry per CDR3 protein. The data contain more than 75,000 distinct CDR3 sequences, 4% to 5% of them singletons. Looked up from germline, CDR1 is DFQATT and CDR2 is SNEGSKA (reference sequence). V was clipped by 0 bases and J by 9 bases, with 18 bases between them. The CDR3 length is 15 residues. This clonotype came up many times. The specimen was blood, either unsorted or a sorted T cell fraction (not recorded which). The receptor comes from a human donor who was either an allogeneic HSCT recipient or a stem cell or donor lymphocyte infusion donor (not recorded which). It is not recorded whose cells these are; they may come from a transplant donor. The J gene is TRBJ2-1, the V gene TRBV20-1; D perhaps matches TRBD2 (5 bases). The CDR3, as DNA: TGCAGTGCTAGAGACCTGCGGCCGGCGGGTCCTGAGCAGTTCTTC. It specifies CSARDLRPAGPEQFF.